Following are 3 T cell receptor beta chains from one sample sequenced in a study of identifying expanded T cells in peripheral blood. Generated by immunoSEQ multiplex PCR, the TCRdb table keeps only in-frame clones and is missing some. The repertoire includes approximately 94,000 clones, approximately 88% of them detected once, and around 5% sits in the top ten. Source material: blood. The receptor set was obtained from a person between 18 and 75 years old in good health.

The V gene is TRBV5-4, the J gene TRBJ2-2, with D perhaps matching TRBD1 or TRBD2 (5 bases each). Germline CDR1 reads SGHNT; CDR2 reads YYREEE (reference sequence). Trimming stripped 0 bases from V and 6 bases from J, with 12 bases between. The CDR3 length is 15 residues. CDR3 sequence reads: CASSLGREYAGELFF. CDR3 coding DNA: TGTGCCAGCAGCTTGGGCAGGGAGTACGCCGGGGAGCTGTTTTTT.

This chain links TRBV5-4 with TRBJ2-7, with TRBD1 matching 12 bases. Per germline, CDR1 SGHNT and CDR2 YYREEE (reference sequence). The CDR3 runs 14 residues. Trimming took 5 bases from V and 4 from J; bases not matched to a gene: 4. CDR3 residues: CASRRGQGAYEQYF. The CDR3 DNA sequence: TGTGCCAGCAGGAGGGGACAGGGGGCTTACGAGCAGTACTTC.

The chain has TRBV11-2 and TRBJ2-1; 10 bases line up with TRBD1. The CDR3 is 16 amino acids. The germline CDR1 and CDR2 sequences are SGHAT and FQNNGV. The V gene end was trimmed by 1 base and the J gene end by 9 bases; junction bases not matched to a gene: 9. The CDR3 region is CASSLVGTGVQGEQFF. For the CDR3, the DNA is TGTGCCAGCAGCTTAGTTGGGACAGGGGTTCAGGGTGAGCAGTTCTTC.